This entry lists 3 T cell receptor beta chains sequenced from one sample in a study of T-cell memory formation after mild COVID-19. TCRdb re-called the 5' RACE reads through MiXCR, storing one row per CDR3 protein. The sample lists around 90,000 distinct CDR3 sequences, over 13% occurring once. Sequenced sample: PBMCs or a T cell subset sorted from them (not recorded which). These receptors were taken from a man between 18 and 29 years old who had mild COVID-19 (a few samples of this study predate the infection). Cell type and time point are not known.

This clonotype appeared a few times. The chain carries TRBV20-1 and TRBJ2-3; weak D call: TRBD2 (6 bases). The ends were cut back, 6 bases at V and 3 bases at J, with 16 bases in the middle. The CDR3 totals 14 residues. The germline V gene encodes CDR1 DFQATT and CDR2 SNEGSKA (reference sequence). For the CDR3, the DNA is TGCAGTGCCATCGAATGGGGGAGGACAGATACGCAGTATTTT. This encodes CSAIEWGRTDTQYF.

The chain uses TRBV4-1 and TRBJ1-4, with TRBD1 identical over 7 bases. The germline V gene has CDR1 MGHRA and CDR2 YSYEKL. After removal of 5 bases from V and 3 bases from J, the junction contained 9 bases not matched to a gene. This CDR3 comprises 16 residues. As DNA, the CDR3 is TGCGCCAGCAGCAGAAGACAGGGTATCTCTAATGAAAAACTGTTTTTT. This encodes CASSRRQGISNEKLFF.

In its sample, this clonotype was seen a few times. This chain connects TRBV4-1 to TRBJ2-7; D not certain. Deletions cut 0 bases from V and 7 bases from J, with 13 bases between. This CDR3 is 14 amino acids long. CDR1 and CDR2 from the germline V gene are MGHRA and YSYEKL. In DNA form, the CDR3 reads TGCGCCAGCAGCCAAGAGGTTGTTGTTGGGGAGCAGTACGTC. Translating it yields CASSQEVVVGEQYV.